Listed here are 14 T cell receptor beta chains from one sample, sequenced in a study of blood T cell repertoires in COVID-19. Produced via immunoSEQ multiplex PCR; TCRdb's table is partial and in-frame only. This table holds more than 200,000 clones, over 80% found once. The sequenced sample consisted of peripheral blood. These receptors were taken from a woman aged 70 to 79 with active or convalescent COVID-19.

The rearrangement links TRBV28 to TRBJ1-1; 9 positions agree with TRBD1. Germline values: CDR1 MDHEN, CDR2 SYDVKM. The V segment lost 7 bases and the J segment 3 bases; nucleotides outside the gene matches: 6. This CDR3 contains 14 residues. CDR3 DNA: TGTGCCAGCAATAGACAGGGGGAGTACACTGAAGCTTTCTTT. Encoded protein: CASNRQGEYTEAFF.

V and J are TRBV6-2 or TRBV6-3 and TRBJ2-1; TRBD2 is a possible D gene (7 bases). Germline-derived CDR1 and CDR2 are MNHEY and SVGEGT. V was trimmed by 3 bases and J by 10 bases, leaving 16 bases between them. CDR3 length equals 14 residues. The CDR3 sequence: CASSYLGGAREQFF. The CDR3 nucleotides are TGTGCCAGCAGTTATTTGGGGGGGGCTCGGGAGCAGTTCTTC.

The rearrangement joins TRBV5-1 to TRBJ2-3, with 8 bases identical to TRBD1. The CDR3 contains 16 residues. V shed 4 bases and J 2 bases; nucleotides not matched to a gene: 9. The germline V gene encodes CDR1 SGHRS and CDR2 YFSETQ. CDR3 loop: CASSPGRDRHTDTQYF. The CDR3, as DNA: TGCGCCAGCAGCCCCGGCCGGGACAGGCACACAGATACGCAGTATTTT.

This chain links TRBV19 with TRBJ1-1; 8 nucleotides line up with TRBD1. CDR1 and CDR2 (germline): LNHDA, SQIVND (reference sequence). J gave up 6 bases and V 5 bases, and 11 bases lay outside the gene matches. The CDR3 sequence is 15 residues long. The CDR3 sequence is CASSSHAGGRAEAFF. CDR3 bases: TGTGCCAGTAGTTCCCACGCAGGGGGCCGGGCTGAAGCTTTCTTT.

The rearrangement uses TRBV5-6 and TRBJ2-5; 10 bases fit TRBD1. This CDR3 spans 15 amino acids. Trimming at V came to 0 bases and at J to 5 bases, leaving 4 bases not matched to a gene. Germline V gene lookup returns CDR1 SGHDT and CDR2 YYEEEE. CDR3 protein: CASSLGQGAWETQYF. The CDR3 coding sequence is TGTGCCAGCAGCTTGGGACAGGGGGCTTGGGAGACCCAGTACTTC.

J is TRBJ2-7 and V is TRBV19, with D tentatively TRBD2 (6 bases). Between the trimmed V and J ends, which lost 3 bases and 3 bases, there was a span of 12 bases. Germline V gene data show CDR1 as LNHDA and CDR2 as SQIVND (reference sequence). The CDR3 is 14 residues long. The CDR3 spells CASSIPGLLYEQYF. The CDR3 coding sequence is TGTGCCAGTAGTATCCCGGGACTTCTCTACGAGCAGTACTTC.

The chain uses TRBV19 and TRBJ1-1, with TRBD1 matching 9 bases. The CDR3 is 14 amino acids. V lost 3 bases, J lost 3 bases, and 2 bases stayed unmatched. Germline V CDR1 and CDR2: LNHDA, SQIVND (reference sequence). The CDR3 nucleotides are TGTGCCAGTAGTATCGGACAGGGGTACACTGAAGCTTTCTTT. This translates into CASSIGQGYTEAFF.

The rearrangement uses TRBV21-1 and TRBJ1-1; TRBD1 is taken as the D call from the table, unchecked against the DNA. TRBV21-1 is shown as a pseudogene. The CDR3 is made up of 16 amino acids. The CDR3 is CASSKEQVFVIPEAFF. The CDR3 nucleotides read TGTGCCAGCAGCAAAGAGCAGGTTTTTGTAATCCCTGAAGCTTTCTTT.

The V call is TRBV18, the J call TRBJ2-5, with 11 bases that match TRBD2. Germline lookup yields CDR1 KGHSH and CDR2 LQKENI. V lost 5 bases, J lost 1 base, and 6 bases stayed unmatched. The CDR3 covers 16 residues. CDR3 amino acids: CASSATSGGLQETQYF. The CDR3 region has the DNA TGTGCCAGCTCAGCTACTAGCGGGGGTCTCCAAGAGACCCAGTACTTC.

The chain employs TRBV10-3 and TRBJ2-6, with D hard to call. The V end lost 3 bases, the J end lost 0 bases, and 6 bases lay between the germline ends. The CDR3 is 15 residues long. Per the germline V gene, CDR1 is ENHRY and CDR2 is SYGVKD. The CDR3 is CAISEGASGANVLTF. The CDR3, as DNA: TGTGCCATCAGTGAAGGAGCCTCTGGGGCCAACGTCCTGACTTTC.

The rearrangement links TRBV18 to TRBJ1-4; D gene ambiguous. This CDR3 is built from 16 residues. The germline V gene encodes CDR1 KGHSH and CDR2 LQKENI. V shed 6 bases and J shed 0 bases, with 14 bases lying between them. The CDR3, as DNA: TGTGCCAGCTCCATAAACCGAGTTGCAACTAATGAAAAACTGTTTTTT. Protein product: CASSINRVATNEKLFF. Full variable domain (outside the CDR3, taken from reference TRBV18 and TRBJ1-4): NAGVMQNPRHLVRRRGQEARLRCSPMKGHSHVYWYRQLPEEGLKFMVYLQKENIIDESGMPKERFSAEFPKEGPSILRIQQVVRGDSAAYFCASSINRVATNEKLFFGSGTQLSVL.

This chain joins TRBV6-4 and TRBJ2-3; D perhaps matches TRBD1 (5 bases). Germline V gene data show CDR1 as MRHNA and CDR2 as SNTAGT. The germline V and J ends were trimmed by 6 bases and 6 bases, with 7 bases remaining between them. This CDR3 has 11 residues. This CDR3 is CASSQGDTQYF. As DNA, the CDR3 is TGTGCCAGCAGCCAGGGCGATACGCAGTATTTT.

The chain carries TRBV29-1 and TRBJ2-7; 8 bases line up with TRBD2. The V segment lost 2 bases and the J segment 3 bases; nucleotides outside the gene matches: 6. CDR1 is SQVTM and CDR2 is ANQGSEA in the germline V gene. This CDR3 is 14 amino acids long. DNA for the CDR3: TGCAGCGTTGAATTAGCGGGATTAGACTACGAGCAGTACTTC. Protein: CSVELAGLDYEQYF.

This chain links TRBV19 with TRBJ1-1; TRBD1 matches at 10 bases. The V and J ends lost 4 bases and 3 bases, in that order; junction bases with no gene match: 14. CDR1 and CDR2 from the germline V gene are LNHDA and SQIVND (reference sequence). The CDR3 has 18 residues. The CDR3: CASSTRTGGKIVDTEAFF. CDR3 coding DNA: TGTGCCAGTAGTACCCGGACAGGGGGTAAGATAGTGGACACTGAAGCTTTCTTT.